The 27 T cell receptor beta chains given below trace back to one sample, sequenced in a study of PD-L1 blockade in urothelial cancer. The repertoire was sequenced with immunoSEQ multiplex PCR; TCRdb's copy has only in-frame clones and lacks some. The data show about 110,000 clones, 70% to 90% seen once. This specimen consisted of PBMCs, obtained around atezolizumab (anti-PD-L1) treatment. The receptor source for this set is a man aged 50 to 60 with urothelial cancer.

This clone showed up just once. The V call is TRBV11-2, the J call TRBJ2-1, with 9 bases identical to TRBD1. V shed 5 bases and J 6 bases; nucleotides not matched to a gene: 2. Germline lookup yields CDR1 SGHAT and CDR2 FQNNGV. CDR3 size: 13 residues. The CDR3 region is CASSEDRGNEQFF. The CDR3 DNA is TGTGCCAGCAGCGAGGACAGGGGCAATGAGCAGTTCTTC.

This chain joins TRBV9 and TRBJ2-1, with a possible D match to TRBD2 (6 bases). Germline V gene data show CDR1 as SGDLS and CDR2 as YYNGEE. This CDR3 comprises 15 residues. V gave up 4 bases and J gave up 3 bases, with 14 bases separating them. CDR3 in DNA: TGTGCCAGCAGCTTCTGGGGGGAGGACTACAATGAGCAGTTCTTC. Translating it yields CASSFWGEDYNEQFF.

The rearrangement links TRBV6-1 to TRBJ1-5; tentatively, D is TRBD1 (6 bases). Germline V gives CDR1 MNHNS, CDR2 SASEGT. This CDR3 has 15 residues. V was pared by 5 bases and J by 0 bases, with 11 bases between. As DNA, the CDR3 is TGTGCCAGCAGTCCGGGACACTATAGCAATCAGCCCCAGCATTTT. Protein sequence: CASSPGHYSNQPQHF.

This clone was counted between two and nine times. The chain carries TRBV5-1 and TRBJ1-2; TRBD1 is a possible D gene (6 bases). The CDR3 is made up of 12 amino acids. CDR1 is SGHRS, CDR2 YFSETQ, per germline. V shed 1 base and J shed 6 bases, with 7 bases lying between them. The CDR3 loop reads CASSLTGHGYTF. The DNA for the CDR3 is TGCGCCAGCAGCTTGACAGGGCATGGCTACACCTTC.

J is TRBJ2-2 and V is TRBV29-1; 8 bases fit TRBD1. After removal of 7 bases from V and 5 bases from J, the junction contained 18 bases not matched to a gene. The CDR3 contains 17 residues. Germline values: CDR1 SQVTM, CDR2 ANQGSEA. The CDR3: CSAAMTGQAAGTGELFF. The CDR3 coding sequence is TGCAGCGCTGCCATGACGGGACAGGCCGCCGGAACCGGGGAGCTGTTTTTT.

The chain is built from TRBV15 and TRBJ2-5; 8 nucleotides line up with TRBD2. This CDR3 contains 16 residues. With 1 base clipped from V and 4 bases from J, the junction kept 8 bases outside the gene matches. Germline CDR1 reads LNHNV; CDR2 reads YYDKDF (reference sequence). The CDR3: CATSRAEAGVGETQYF. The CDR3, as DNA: TGTGCCACCAGCAGAGCGGAAGCGGGAGTCGGAGAGACCCAGTACTTC.

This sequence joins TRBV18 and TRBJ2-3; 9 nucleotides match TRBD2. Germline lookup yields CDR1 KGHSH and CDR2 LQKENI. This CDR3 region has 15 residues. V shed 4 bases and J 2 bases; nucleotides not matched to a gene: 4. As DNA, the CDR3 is TGTGCCAGCTCACAAAGACTAGCGGACACAGATACGCAGTATTTT. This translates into CASSQRLADTDTQYF.

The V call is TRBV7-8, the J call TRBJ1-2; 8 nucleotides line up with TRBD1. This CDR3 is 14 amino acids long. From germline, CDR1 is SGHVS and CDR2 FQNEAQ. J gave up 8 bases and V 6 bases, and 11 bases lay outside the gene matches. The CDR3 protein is CASRPTGEVYGYTF. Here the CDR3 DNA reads TGTGCCAGCAGACCGACAGGGGAAGTCTACGGCTACACCTTC.

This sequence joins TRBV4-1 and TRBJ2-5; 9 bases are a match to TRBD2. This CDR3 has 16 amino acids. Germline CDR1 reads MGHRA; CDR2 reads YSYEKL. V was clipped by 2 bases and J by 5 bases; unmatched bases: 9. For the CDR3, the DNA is TGCGCCAGCAGCCAAACCCTGCAGGCGGGAGGGGAGACCCAGTACTTC. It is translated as CASSQTLQAGGETQYF.

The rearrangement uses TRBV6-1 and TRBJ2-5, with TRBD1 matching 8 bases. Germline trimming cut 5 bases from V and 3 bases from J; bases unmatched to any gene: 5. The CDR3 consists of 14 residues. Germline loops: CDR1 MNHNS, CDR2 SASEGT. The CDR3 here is CASSFRDRKETQYF. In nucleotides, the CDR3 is TGTGCCAGCAGTTTCCGGGACAGGAAAGAGACCCAGTACTTC.

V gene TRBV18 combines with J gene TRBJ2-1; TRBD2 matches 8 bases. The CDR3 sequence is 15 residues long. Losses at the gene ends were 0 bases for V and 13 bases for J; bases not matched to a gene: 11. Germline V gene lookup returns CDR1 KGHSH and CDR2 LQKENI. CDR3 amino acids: CASSPPVAGSPNQFF. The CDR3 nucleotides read TGTGCCAGCTCACCACCGGTAGCGGGAAGCCCTAACCAGTTCTTC. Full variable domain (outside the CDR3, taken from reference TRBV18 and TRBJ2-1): NAGVMQNPRHLVRRRGQEARLRCSPMKGHSHVYWYRQLPEEGLKFMVYLQKENIIDESGMPKERFSAEFPKEGPSILRIQQVVRGDSAAYFCASSPPVAGSPNQFFGPGTRLTVL.

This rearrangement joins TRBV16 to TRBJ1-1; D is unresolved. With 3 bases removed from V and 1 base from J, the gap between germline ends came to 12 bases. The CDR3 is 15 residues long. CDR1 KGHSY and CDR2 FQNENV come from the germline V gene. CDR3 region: CASSQIQLTNTEAFF. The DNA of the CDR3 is TGTGCCAGCAGCCAGATACAGTTAACGAACACTGAAGCTTTCTTT.

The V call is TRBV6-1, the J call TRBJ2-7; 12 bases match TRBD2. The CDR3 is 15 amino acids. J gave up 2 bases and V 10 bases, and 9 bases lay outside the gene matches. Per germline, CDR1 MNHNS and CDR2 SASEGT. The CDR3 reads CATTRTSGIPYEQYF. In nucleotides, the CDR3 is TGTGCCACCACCCGGACTAGCGGGATTCCCTACGAGCAGTACTTC.

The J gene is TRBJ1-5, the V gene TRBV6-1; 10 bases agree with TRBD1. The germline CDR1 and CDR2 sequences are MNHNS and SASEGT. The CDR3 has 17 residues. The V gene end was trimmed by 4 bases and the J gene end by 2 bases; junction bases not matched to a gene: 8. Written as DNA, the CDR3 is TGTGCCAGCAGTGGAAGGACAGGGGGTGATGGCAATCAGCCCCAGCATTTT. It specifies CASSGRTGGDGNQPQHF.

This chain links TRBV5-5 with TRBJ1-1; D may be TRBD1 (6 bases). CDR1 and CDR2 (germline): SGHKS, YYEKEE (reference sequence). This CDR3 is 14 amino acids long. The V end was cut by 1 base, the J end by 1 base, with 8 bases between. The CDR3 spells CASSLTGSNTEAFF. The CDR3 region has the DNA TGTGCCAGCAGCTTGACAGGGTCGAACACTGAAGCTTTCTTT.

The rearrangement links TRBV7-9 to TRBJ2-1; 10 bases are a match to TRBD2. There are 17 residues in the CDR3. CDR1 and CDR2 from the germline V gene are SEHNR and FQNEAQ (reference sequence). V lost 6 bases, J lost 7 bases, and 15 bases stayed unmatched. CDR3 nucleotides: TGTGCCAGCAGTTTTATTAAGCGGGGGGGTCCCTGGAATGAGCAGTTCTTC. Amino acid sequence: CASSFIKRGGPWNEQFF.

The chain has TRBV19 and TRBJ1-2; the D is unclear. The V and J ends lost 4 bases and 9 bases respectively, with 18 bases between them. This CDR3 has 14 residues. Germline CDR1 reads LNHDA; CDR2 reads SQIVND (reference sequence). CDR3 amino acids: CASSSSYSSGSYTF. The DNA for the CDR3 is TGTGCCAGTAGTAGTTCCTATAGCTCGGGGAGCTACACCTTC.

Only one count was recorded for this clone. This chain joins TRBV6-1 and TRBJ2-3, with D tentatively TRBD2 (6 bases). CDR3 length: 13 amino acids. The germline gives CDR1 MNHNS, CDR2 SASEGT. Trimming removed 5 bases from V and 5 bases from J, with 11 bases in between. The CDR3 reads CASSRDFQDTQYF. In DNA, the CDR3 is TGTGCCAGCAGTCGGGACTTCCAAGATACGCAGTATTTT.

CDR3 sequence reads: CASSLASGGLNREAFF. CDR3 nucleotides: TGTGCCAGCAGCTTGGCCAGTGGGGGGTTGAACAGGGAAGCTTTCTTT. The gene calls are TRBV5-4 and TRBJ1-1; D is perhaps TRBD1 (5 bases). Trimming removed 0 bases at V and 8 bases at J, with 20 bases between. This CDR3 spans 16 amino acids. Germline V lookup: CDR1 SGHNT, CDR2 YYREEE (reference sequence). Full variable domain (rest looked up from reference TRBV5-4 and TRBJ1-1): ETGVTQSPTHLIKTRGQQVTLRCSSQSGHNTVSWYQQALGQGPQFIFQYYREEENGRGNFPPRFSGLQFPNYSSELNVNALELDDSALYLCASSLASGGLNREAFFGQGTRLTVV.

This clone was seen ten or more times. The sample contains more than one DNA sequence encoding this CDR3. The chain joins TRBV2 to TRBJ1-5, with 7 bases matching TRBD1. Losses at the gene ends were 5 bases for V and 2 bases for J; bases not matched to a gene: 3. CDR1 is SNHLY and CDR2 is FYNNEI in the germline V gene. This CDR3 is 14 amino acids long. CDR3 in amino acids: CASSPGQGNQPQHF. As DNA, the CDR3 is TGTGCCAGCAGTCCCGGACAGGGCAATCAGCCCCAGCATTTT.

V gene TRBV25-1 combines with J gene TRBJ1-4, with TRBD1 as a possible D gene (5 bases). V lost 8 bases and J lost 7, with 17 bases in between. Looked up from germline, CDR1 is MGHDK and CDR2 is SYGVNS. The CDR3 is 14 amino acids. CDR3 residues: CASHPGIGSEKLFF. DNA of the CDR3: TGTGCCAGCCACCCAGGGATAGGGTCTGAAAAACTGTTTTTT.

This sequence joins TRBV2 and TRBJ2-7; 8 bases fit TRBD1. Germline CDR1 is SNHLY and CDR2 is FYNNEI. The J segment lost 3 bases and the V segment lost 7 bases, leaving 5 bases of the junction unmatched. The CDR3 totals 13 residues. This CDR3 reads CASTPGTGYEQYF. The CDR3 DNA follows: TGTGCCAGCACCCCGGGGACAGGCTACGAGCAGTACTTC.

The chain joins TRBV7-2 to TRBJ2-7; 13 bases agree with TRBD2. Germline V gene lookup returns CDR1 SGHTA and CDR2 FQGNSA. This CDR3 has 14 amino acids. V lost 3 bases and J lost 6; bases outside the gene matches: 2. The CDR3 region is CASSFGLAGVEQYF. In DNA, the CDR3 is TGTGCCAGCAGCTTCGGACTAGCGGGAGTCGAGCAGTACTTC.

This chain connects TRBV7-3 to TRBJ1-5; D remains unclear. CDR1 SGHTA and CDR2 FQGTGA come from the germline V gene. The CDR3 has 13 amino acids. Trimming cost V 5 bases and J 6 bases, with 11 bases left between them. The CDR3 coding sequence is TGTGCCAGCAGCGTTCGGGGTGGTCAGCCCCAGCATTTT. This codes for CASSVRGGQPQHF. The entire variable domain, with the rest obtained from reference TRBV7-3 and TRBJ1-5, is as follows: GAGVSQTPSNKVTEKGKYVELRCDPISGHTALYWYRQSLGQGPEFLIYFQGTGAADDSGLPNDRFFAVRPEGSVSTLKIQRTERGDSAVYLCASSVRGGQPQHFGDGTRLSIL.

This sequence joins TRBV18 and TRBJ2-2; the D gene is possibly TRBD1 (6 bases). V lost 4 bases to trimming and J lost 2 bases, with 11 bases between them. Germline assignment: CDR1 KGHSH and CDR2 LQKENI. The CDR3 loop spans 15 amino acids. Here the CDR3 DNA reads TGTGCCAGCTCACTGGGGGACATCAACACCGGGGAGCTGTTTTTT. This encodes CASSLGDINTGELFF.

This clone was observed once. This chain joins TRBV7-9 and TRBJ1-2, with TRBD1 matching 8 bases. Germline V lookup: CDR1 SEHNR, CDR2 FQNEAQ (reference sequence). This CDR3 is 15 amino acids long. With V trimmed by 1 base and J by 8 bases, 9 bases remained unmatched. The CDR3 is CASSLDQTGESGYTF. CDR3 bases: TGTGCCAGCAGCTTAGACCAGACAGGGGAATCGGGCTACACCTTC.

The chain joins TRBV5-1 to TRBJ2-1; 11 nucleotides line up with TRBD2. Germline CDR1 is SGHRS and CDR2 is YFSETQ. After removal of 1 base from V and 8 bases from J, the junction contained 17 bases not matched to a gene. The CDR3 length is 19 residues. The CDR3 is CASSLRFPGGTSGSHEQFF. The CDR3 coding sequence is TGCGCCAGCAGCTTGAGGTTTCCGGGCGGTACTAGCGGGAGTCATGAGCAGTTCTTC.